Here is one TCR beta chain with its context. Its specificity is not known. The sample is drawn from a study of identical twins. Study findings and constraints: Modelling underestimated the level of out-of-frame TCR alpha sharing observed in monozygotic twins. The authors noted that invariant MAIT and iNKT cells could partly confound zero-insertion analyses. In beta out-of-frame sequences, the excess sharing between twins was weaker.

A universal primer site was created by template switching, with the cDNA bearing unique molecular identifiers. TCRdb used MiXCR to reprocess the 5' RACE reads, holding one entry per CDR3 protein. This sample yields some 250,000 distinct CDR3 sequences, of which about 12% are seen a single time; roughly 4.2% belongs to the top ten. The V gene end was trimmed by 3 bases and the J gene end by 7 bases; junction bases not matched to a gene: 8. The CDR3 totals 15 residues. CDR1 is MDHEN and CDR2 is SYDVKM in the germline V gene. This same sample was also taken into another study, of yellow fever vaccine responses in identical twins.

The TCR comes from a woman aged 18 to 35 in good health. This chain joins TRBV28 and TRBJ2-7, with TRBD2 identical over 11 bases. Sequenced input: memory (CD45RO+) T cells sorted from blood. The CDR3 protein is CASSFLAGGPDEQYF. The CDR3 nucleotides are TGTGCCAGCAGTTTTTTAGCGGGAGGGCCGGATGAGCAGTACTTC.